The source of this T cell receptor beta chain is a study of blood T cells in healthy people across ages. Trimming left V 2 bases short and J 0 bases short, with 7 bases between. CDR1 is MDHEN and CDR2 is SYDVKM in the germline V gene. The CDR3 has 14 residues. This clonotype was detected only a few times. Caucasian, healthy and from Russia, the donors were aged between about 6 and 100. Then a second PCR, running roughly 7 to 11 cycles, was carried out with a sample-barcoded 5' primer and a J-beta primer mix. TCRdb re-derived calls from the 5' RACE reads in MiXCR, one entry per CDR3 protein. The sample has about a million distinct CDR3 sequences, roughly 43% seen once.

The chain joins TRBV28 to TRBJ2-5; D remains ambiguous. Material for sequencing was blood. The sequence derives from a man aged 25-40 years in good health. The CDR3: CASSLPDYQETQYF. The CDR3 region has the DNA TGTGCCAGCAGTTTACCCGACTACCAAGAGACCCAGTACTTC.